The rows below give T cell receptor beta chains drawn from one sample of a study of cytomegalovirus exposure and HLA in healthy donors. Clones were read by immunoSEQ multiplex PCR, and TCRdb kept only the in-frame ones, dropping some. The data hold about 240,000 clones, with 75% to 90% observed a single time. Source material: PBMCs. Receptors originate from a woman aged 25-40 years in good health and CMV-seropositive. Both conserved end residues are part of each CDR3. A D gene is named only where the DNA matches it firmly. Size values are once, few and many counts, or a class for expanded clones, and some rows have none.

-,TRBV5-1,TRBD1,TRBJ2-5,TGCGCCAGCAGCGTACCGGGACAGACCCAAGAGACCCAGTACTTC,CASSVPGQTQETQYF
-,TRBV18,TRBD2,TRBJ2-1,TGTGCCAGCTCACCACGGACTAGCGGCTGGGAGCAGTTCTTC,CASSPRTSGWEQFF
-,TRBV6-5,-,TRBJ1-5,TGTGCCAGCAGACCCCGGGACACAGCGAAGTCGGCCCAGCATTTT,CASRPRDTAKSAQHF
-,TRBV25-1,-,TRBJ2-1,TGTGCCAGCAGACAGGGCTACAATGAGCAGTTCTTC,CASRQGYNEQFF
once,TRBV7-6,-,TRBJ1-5,TGTGCCAGCAGCTTAGGGCGGTTTAATCAGCCCCAGCATTTT,CASSLGRFNQPQHF
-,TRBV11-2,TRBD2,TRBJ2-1,TGTGCCAGCAGCTTAGACTTGGCGGGAGGTGGGCCATGGGGGCAGTTCTTC,CASSLDLAGGGPWGQFF
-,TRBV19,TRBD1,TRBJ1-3,TGTGCCAGTAGTGGGACAGGGGGCTCTGGAAACACCATATATTTT,CASSGTGGSGNTIYF
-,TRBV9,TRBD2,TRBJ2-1,TGTGCCAGCAGCGTGGCGGGAGTCCATGAGCAGTTCTTC,CASSVAGVHEQFF
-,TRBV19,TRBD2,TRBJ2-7,TGTGCCAGTAGTATCGTAGCGGGAGGGCCCTGGGAGCAGTACTTC,CASSIVAGGPWEQYF
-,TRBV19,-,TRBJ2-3,TGTGCCAGTAAACTAAGCGCAGCGGGCGAATCGGGGGATACGCAGTATTTT,CASKLSAAGESGDTQYF
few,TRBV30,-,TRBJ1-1,TGTGCCTGGAGACGAAGAGGAGACACTGAAGCTTTCTTT,CAWRRRGDTEAFF
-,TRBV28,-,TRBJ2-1,TGTGCCGGAGCGGGAGAGGGGGCCAATGAGCAGTTCTTC,CAGAGEGANEQFF
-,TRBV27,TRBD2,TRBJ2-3,TGTGCCAGCAGTTCCCGGGGACTAGCGGGATTATCCGATACGCAGTATTTT,CASSSRGLAGLSDTQYF
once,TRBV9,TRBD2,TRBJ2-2,TGTGCCAGCAGCGTAGCTAGCGGGAGGTCCGGGGAGCTGTTTTTT,CASSVASGRSGELFF
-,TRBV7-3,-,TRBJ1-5,TGTGCCAGCGCGAGTTTGAATCAGCCCCAGCATTTT,CASASLNQPQHF
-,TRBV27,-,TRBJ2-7,TGTGCCAGCAGTTTATCGGGGGGAGCTCGGCAGTACTTC,CASSLSGGARQYF
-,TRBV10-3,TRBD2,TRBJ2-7,TGTGCCATCAGTGGGCTAGCGGGAGGGATGTACGAGCAGTACTTC,CAISGLAGGMYEQYF
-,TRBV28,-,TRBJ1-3,TGTGCCAGCAGTTTCACCAGCTCTGGAAACACCATATATTTT,CASSFTSSGNTIYF
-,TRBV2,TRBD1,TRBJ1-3,TGTGCCAGCAAGTGGGACAGAAACTCTGGAAACACCATATATTTT,CASKWDRNSGNTIYF
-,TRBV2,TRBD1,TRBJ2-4,TGTGCCAGCAGAGAACCGGGACAGGGACAAAAAAACATTCAGTACTTC,CASREPGQGQKNIQYF
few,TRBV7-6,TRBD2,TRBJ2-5,TGTGCCAGCAGCCTAGGGACTAGCGGGGGGTTAGACTTC,CASSLGTSGGLDF
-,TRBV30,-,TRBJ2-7,TGTGCCTGGAGTGCCGGCGGCTCCTACGAGCAGTACTTC,CAWSAGGSYEQYF
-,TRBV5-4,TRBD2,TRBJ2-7,TGTGCCAGCAGCCGGGGTGGGAGGGGAGTCGAAACCTACGAGCAGTACTTC,CASSRGGRGVETYEQYF
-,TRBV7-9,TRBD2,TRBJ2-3,TGTGCCAGCAGCCCCCGTGCGGGAGAGGGCCCAGATACGCAGTATTTT,CASSPRAGEGPDTQYF
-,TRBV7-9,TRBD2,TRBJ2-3,TGTGCCAGCAGGGGCCCGAACCAGAGCGGGGGCACAGATACGCAGTATTTT,CASRGPNQSGGTDTQYF
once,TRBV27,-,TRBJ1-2,TGTGCCAGCAGTTTCGGGGGTGTAGATGGCTACACCTTC,CASSFGGVDGYTF
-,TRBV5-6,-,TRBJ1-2,TGTGCCAGCAGCTCGCAGGGTAACTATGGCTACACCTTC,CASSSQGNYGYTF
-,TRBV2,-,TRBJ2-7,TGTGCCAGCAGAGGGGACTGGCTATACGAGCAGTACTTC,CASRGDWLYEQYF
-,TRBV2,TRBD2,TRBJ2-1,TGTGCCAGCTGCCTAGCGGGAGATCGTCAGTTCTTC,CASCLAGDRQFF
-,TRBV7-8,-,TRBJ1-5,TGTGCCAGCAGCTTAGGACTGAAGGTAGGACTGAGGACCCAGCATTTT,CASSLGLKVGLRTQHF
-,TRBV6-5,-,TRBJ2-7,TGTGCCAGCGGGCTTGAGTACGAGCAGTACTTC,CASGLEYEQYF
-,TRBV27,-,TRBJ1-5,TGTGCCAGCAGTTTATGGGACACAAATCAGCCCCAGCATTTT,CASSLWDTNQPQHF
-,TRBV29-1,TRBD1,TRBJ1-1,TGCAGCGTTGAGAGGGACAGGAACACTGAAGCTTTCTTT,CSVERDRNTEAFF
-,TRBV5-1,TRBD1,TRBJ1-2,TGCGCCAGCAGCTTGGTAGGGGCAGGGGGCCCCCTCGACTATGGCTACACCTTC,CASSLVGAGGPLDYGYTF
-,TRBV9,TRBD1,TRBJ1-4,TGTGCCAGCAGCGCTGACGGGACAGGGAGGACTAATGAAAAACTGTTTTTT,CASSADGTGRTNEKLFF
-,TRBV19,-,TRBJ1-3,TGTGCCAGTAAAATAGCAGGGCTCTCTGGAAACACCATATATTTT,CASKIAGLSGNTIYF
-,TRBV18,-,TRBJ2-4,TGTGCCAGCTCACCACGCGCAGACAACAAAAACATTCAGTACTTC,CASSPRADNKNIQYF
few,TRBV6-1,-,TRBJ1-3,TGTGCCAGCAGTGAAACCTACTCTGGAAACACCATATATTTT,CASSETYSGNTIYF
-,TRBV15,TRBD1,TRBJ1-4,TGTGCCACCAGTACTCGGGACAGAAGAAATGAAAAACTGTTTTTT,CATSTRDRRNEKLFF
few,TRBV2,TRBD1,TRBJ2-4,TGTGCCACCTCCGCCGGACAGGGCGAGGACATTCAGTACTTC,CATSAGQGEDIQYF